A selection of T cell receptor beta chains follows, all from one sample in a study of control samples from healthy donors and cancer patients. Method: immunoSEQ multiplex PCR; TCRdb's copy keeps in-frame clones and lacks some. The table lists about 120,000 clones, about 90% of them singletons. The sample was blood. The receptors stem from a man between 18 and 35 years old in good health. CDR3s leave out the opening cysteine and the closing phenylalanine or tryptophan.

CDR3 length	V gene	J gene	CDR3 protein
11	TRBV12-3/TRBV12-4	TRBJ1-5	ASSLGTGESQH
13	TRBV4-1	TRBJ1-3	ASSQDRWDRSTIY
14	TRBV24-1	TRBJ2-7	ATSEKDRQGVPEQY
13	TRBV7-2	TRBJ2-5	ASSLGGGRAETQY
14	TRBV27	TRBJ2-2	ASSLLFRPNTGELF
13	TRBV19	TRBJ2-1	ASRLAGASNNEQF
11	TRBV5-1	TRBJ1-1	ASSLQMNTEAF
10	TRBV7-3	TRBJ1-2	ASSAGTPAPK
14	TRBV18	TRBJ2-2	ASSSPGQGRTGELF
16	TRBV6-2/TRBV6-3	TRBJ2-2	ASSYSSTGQDYTGELF
15	TRBV5-1	TRBJ2-1	ASSLVGGTSGNNEQF
12	TRBV9	TRBJ1-6	ASSVGGNNSPLH
13	TRBV20-1	TRBJ2-1	SASNPGGTYNEQF
12	TRBV11-2	TRBJ2-4	ASSPLWAKNIQY
11	TRBV7-2	TRBJ1-5	ASREQANQPQH
14	TRBV27	TRBJ1-5	ASSLGPVKGNQPQH
16	TRBV6-1	TRBJ1-2	ASSEELGQTLVNYGYT
13	TRBV3-1/TRBV3-2	TRBJ1-5	ASSLDSGSNQPQH
13	TRBV6-5	TRBJ1-5	ASNSLSLPPKPQH
9	TRBV20-1	TRBJ2-5	SASPLETQY
12	TRBV28	TRBJ2-7	ASSPLRGDYEQY
17	TRBV19	TRBJ2-3	ASSSTGLAGESPTDTQY
12	TRBV27	TRBJ2-7	ASSLQDRSYEQY
13	TRBV18	TRBJ1-5	ASSPIGDSNQPQH
10	TRBV7-9	TRBJ2-7	ASSRTDYEQY
13	TRBV7-3	TRBJ2-3	ASSFQAGRTDTQY
12	TRBV3-1/TRBV3-2	TRBJ1-1	ASSPADRGAEAF
13	TRBV24-1	TRBJ2-1	ATSDSTRALNEQF
11	TRBV6-5	TRBJ2-1	ASSYLTSNEQF
17	TRBV30	TRBJ1-5	AWSVRGQRFKGSNQPQH
10	TRBV12-3/TRBV12-4	TRBJ2-1	ASSLALGEQF
14	TRBV5-1	TRBJ1-1	ASSYPGRGLNTEAF
13	TRBV10-1	TRBJ2-7	ASSESGRALSEQY
12	TRBV10-1	TRBJ2-7	ASSAGTATYEQY
14	TRBV19	TRBJ1-2	ASSARDREIRYGYT
10	TRBV30	TRBJ2-5	AWSVSLETQY
15	TRBV18	TRBJ2-5	ASSRLAGGSTQETQY
11	TRBV28	TRBJ1-1	ASSKTATVEAF
14	TRBV10-3	TRBJ2-7	AISESRREISYEQY
13	TRBV19	TRBJ1-4	AIKTGYPANEKLF
14	TRBV7-8	TRBJ2-2	ASSLVRTFASGELF
13	TRBV27	TRBJ1-1	ASTLRGGGGTEAF
15	TRBV19	TRBJ1-6	ASRRTGISSYNSPLH
12	TRBV28	TRBJ1-2	ASSRQGNNYGYT
18	TRBV2	TRBJ1-1	ASSDGTGVPRPGPNTEAF
17	TRBV2	TRBJ2-7	ASSWTGRFGQLGSYEQY
14	TRBV19	TRBJ2-3	ASRTDATGGTDTQY
13	TRBV25-1	TRBJ1-1	ASSVPGRLDTEAF
11	TRBV27	TRBJ1-1	ASSFFARAEAF
12	TRBV24-1	TRBJ2-1	ATSDLRDNNEQF
9	TRBV29-1	TRBJ1-2	SVVGPGGYT
14	TRBV4-3	TRBJ2-1	ASSQDGREAYNEQF
13	TRBV28	TRBJ2-7	ASLGGPGGLYEQY
11	TRBV19	TRBJ2-5	ASSIGTDLTQY
11	TRBV19	TRBJ1-2	ASSLTGTYGYT
18	TRBV19	TRBJ2-3	ASIPTGLAGASLRTDTQY
12	TRBV6-2/TRBV6-3	TRBJ1-5	ASSHRVGNQPQH
11	TRBV6-1	TRBJ1-5	ASSDGGYQPQH
14	TRBV11-2	TRBJ2-1	ASSLLRSVSYNEQF